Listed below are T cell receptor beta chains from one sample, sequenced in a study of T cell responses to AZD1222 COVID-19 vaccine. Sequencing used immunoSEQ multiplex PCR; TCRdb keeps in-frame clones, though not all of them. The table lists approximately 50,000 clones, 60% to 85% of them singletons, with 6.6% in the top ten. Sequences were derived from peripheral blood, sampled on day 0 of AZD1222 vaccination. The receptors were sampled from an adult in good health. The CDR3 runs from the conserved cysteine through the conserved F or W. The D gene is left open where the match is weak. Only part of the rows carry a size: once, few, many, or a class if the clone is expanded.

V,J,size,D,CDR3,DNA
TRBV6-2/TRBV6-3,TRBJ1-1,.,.,CASSSMGNTEAFF,TGTGCCAGCAGTTCAATGGGGAACACTGAAGCTTTCTTT
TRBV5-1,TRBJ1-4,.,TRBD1,CASSGGQGREGLFF,TGCGCCAGCAGTGGAGGACAGGGAAGGGAGGGACTGTTTTTT
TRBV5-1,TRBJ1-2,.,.,CASSFSRGAYGYTF,TGCGCCAGCAGCTTCTCTAGGGGCGCTTATGGCTACACCTTC
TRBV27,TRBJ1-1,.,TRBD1,CASGETGRNTEAFF,TGTGCCAGCGGAGAGACAGGGCGGAACACTGAAGCTTTCTTT
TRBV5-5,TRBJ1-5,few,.,CASSTRPITGTGQPQHF,TGTGCCAGCAGCACTCGCCCCATCACAGGGACGGGGCAGCCCCAGCATTTT
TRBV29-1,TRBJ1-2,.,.,CSVEEGGAGIYGYTF,TGCAGCGTTGAGGAGGGGGGTGCAGGGATCTATGGCTACACCTTC
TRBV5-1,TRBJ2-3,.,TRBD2,CASSAASGSGTDTQYF,TGCGCCAGCAGCGCCGCTAGCGGGAGCGGCACAGATACGCAGTATTTT
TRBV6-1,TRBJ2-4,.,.,CASSERAGHSPQYF,TGTGCCAGCAGTGAACGAGCAGGGCATTCGCCTCAGTACTTC
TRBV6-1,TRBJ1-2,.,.,CASSETDNGYTF,TGTGCCAGCAGTGAGACAGATAATGGCTACACCTTC
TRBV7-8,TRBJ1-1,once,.,CASSFSGEDTEAFF,TGTGCCAGCAGCTTCAGCGGGGAGGACACTGAAGCTTTCTTT
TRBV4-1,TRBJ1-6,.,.,CASSQDSFHLSQYNSPLHF,TGCGCCAGCAGCCAAGATTCTTTTCATCTGAGTCAGTATAATTCACCCCTCCACTTT
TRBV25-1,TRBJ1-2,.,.,CASSEGFGYTF,TGTGCCAGCAGTGAGGGCTTTGGCTACACCTTC
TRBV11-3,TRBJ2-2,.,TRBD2,CASSYTPWPAGDTGELFF,TGTGCCAGCAGCTACACCCCCTGGCCAGCGGGAGACACCGGGGAGCTGTTTTTT
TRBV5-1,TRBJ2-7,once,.,CASSLVIGWGEQYF,TGCGCCAGCAGCTTGGTAATAGGGTGGGGAGAGCAGTACTTC
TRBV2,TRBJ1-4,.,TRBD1,CASSGQGPNEKLFF,TGTGCCAGCAGTGGACAGGGGCCTAATGAAAAACTGTTTTTT
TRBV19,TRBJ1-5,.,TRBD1,CASRTGALLSNQPQHF,TGTGCCAGTAGAACAGGGGCCCTATTGAGCAATCAGCCCCAGCATTTT
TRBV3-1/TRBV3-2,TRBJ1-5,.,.,CASSPDGTGSSNQPQHF,TGTGCCAGCAGCCCAGATGGGACGGGGTCTAGCAATCAGCCCCAGCATTTT
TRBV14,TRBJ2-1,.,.,CASSQDGFGASRVYNEQFF,TGTGCCAGCAGCCAAGATGGCTTTGGGGCCTCCAGGGTCTACAATGAGCAGTTCTTC
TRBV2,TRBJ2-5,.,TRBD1,CASRMDRTQETQYF,TGTGCCAGCAGGATGGACAGGACCCAAGAGACCCAGTACTTC
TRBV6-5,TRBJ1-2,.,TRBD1,CASSRQGGDGYTF,TGTGCCAGCAGTAGACAGGGGGGAGATGGCTACACCTTC
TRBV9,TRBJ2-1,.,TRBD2,CASSFGLAGHNEQFF,TGTGCCAGCAGCTTCGGACTAGCGGGCCACAATGAGCAGTTCTTC
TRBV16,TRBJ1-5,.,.,CASSQSGGPLNQPQHF,TGTGCCAGCAGCCAATCAGGGGGGCCCCTCAATCAGCCCCAGCATTTT
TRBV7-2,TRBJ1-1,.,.,CASSLAVRSGTEAFF,TGTGCCAGCAGCTTAGCGGTTCGTTCGGGCACTGAAGCTTTCTTT
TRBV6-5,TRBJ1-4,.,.,CASLGPNEKLFF,TGTGCCAGCCTAGGGCCTAATGAAAAACTGTTTTTT
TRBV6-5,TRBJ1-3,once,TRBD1,CASSYSGGAGNTIYF,TGTGCCAGCAGTTATTCAGGGGGAGCTGGAAACACCATATATTTT
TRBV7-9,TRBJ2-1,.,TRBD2,CASSLALAGGEQFF,TGTGCCAGCAGCTTAGCGTTAGCGGGAGGCGAGCAGTTCTTC
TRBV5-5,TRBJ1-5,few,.,CASSLAVGNQPQHF,TGTGCCAGCAGCTTGGCCGTCGGCAATCAGCCCCAGCATTTT
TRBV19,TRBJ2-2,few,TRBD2,CASSIALAGVNTGELFF,TGTGCCAGTAGTATAGCGCTAGCGGGGGTGAACACCGGGGAGCTGTTTTTT
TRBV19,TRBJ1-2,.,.,CASGGQMDPYGYTF,TGTGCCAGTGGCGGCCAAATGGATCCCTATGGCTACACCTTC
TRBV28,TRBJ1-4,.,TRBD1,CASSPGQDNEKLFF,TGTGCCAGCAGTCCGGGACAGGATAATGAAAAACTGTTTTTT
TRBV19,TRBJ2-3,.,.,CASSIGGQGTDTQYF,TGTGCCAGTAGTATAGGGGGGCAGGGCACAGATACGCAGTATTTT
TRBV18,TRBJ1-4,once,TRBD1,CASSPPTGSNEKLFF,TGTGCCAGCTCACCCCCGACAGGGAGTAATGAAAAACTGTTTTTT
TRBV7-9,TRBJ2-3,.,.,CASSLVADTQYF,TGTGCCAGCAGCTTAGTTGCAGATACGCAGTATTTT
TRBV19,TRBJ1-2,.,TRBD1,CASSSRGPDYGYTF,TGTGCCAGTAGTAGTAGGGGGCCAGACTATGGCTACACCTTC
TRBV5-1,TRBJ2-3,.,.,CASSRTGTDTQYF,TGCGCCAGCAGCCGAACCGGCACAGATACGCAGTATTTT
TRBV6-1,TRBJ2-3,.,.,CASSEGGSTDTQYF,TGTGCCAGCAGTGAAGGTGGTTCCACAGATACGCAGTATTTT
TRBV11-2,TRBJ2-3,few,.,CASSLAWGRNTDTQYF,TGTGCCAGCAGCTTAGCATGGGGGCGCAACACAGATACGCAGTATTTT
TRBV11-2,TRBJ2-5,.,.,CASSLSGTREETQYF,TGTGCCAGCAGCTTGAGCGGTACCCGTGAAGAGACCCAGTACTTC
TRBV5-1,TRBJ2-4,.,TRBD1,CASSLAGQGPIAKNIQYF,TGCGCCAGCAGCTTGGCCGGACAGGGACCTATAGCCAAAAACATTCAGTACTTC
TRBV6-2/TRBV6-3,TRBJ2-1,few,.,CASSTYSGNGHNEQFF,TGTGCCAGCAGTACCTATTCGGGAAATGGTCACAATGAGCAGTTCTTC
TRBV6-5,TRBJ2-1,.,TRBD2,CASSTGTSGINEQFF,TGTGCCAGCAGTACCGGGACTAGCGGGATCAATGAGCAGTTCTTC
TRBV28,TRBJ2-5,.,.,CASDGEETQYF,TGTGCCAGCGACGGGGAGGAGACCCAGTACTTC
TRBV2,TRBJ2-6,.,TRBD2,CASWTSGSGGANVLTF,TGTGCCAGTTGGACTAGCGGGAGTGGTGGGGCCAACGTCCTGACTTTC
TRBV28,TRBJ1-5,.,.,CASSLEYSNQPQHF,TGTGCCAGCAGTTTAGAGTATAGCAATCAGCCCCAGCATTTT
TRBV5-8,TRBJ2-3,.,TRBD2,CASSPGTSGRRLADTQYF,TGTGCCAGCAGCCCCGGGACTAGCGGGAGGCGGCTAGCAGATACGCAGTATTTT
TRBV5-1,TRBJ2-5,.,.,CASSFNPGVRETQYF,TGCGCCAGCAGCTTTAATCCGGGAGTCAGGGAGACCCAGTACTTC
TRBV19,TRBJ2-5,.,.,CASSREIQETQYF,TGTGCCAGTAGTAGAGAAATCCAAGAGACCCAGTACTTC
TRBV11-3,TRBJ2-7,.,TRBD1,CASSPGQAYEQYF,TGTGCCAGCAGCCCTGGACAGGCCTACGAGCAGTACTTC
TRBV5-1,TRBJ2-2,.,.,CASSLVTRDTMTGELFF,TGCGCCAGCAGCTTGGTCACCCGGGACACAATGACCGGGGAGCTGTTTTTT
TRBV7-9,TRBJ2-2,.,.,CASTLPGELFF,TGTGCCAGTACACTCCCCGGGGAGCTGTTTTTT
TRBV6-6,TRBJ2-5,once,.,CASSYRWDGLQETQYF,TGTGCCAGCAGTTACCGGTGGGACGGCCTCCAAGAGACCCAGTACTTC
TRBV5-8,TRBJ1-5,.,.,CASTILRGQNQPQHF,TGTGCCAGCACCATCTTGCGGGGACAAAATCAGCCCCAGCATTTT
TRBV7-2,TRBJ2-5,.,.,CASSLADQETQYF,TGTGCCAGCAGCTTAGCGGATCAAGAGACCCAGTACTTC
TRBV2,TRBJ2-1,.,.,CASGVGSSYNEQFF,TGTGCCAGCGGGGTGGGGAGCTCCTACAATGAGCAGTTCTTC
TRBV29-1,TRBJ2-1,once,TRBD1,CSVEGQGAIEQFF,TGCAGCGTTGAGGGGCAGGGGGCAATTGAGCAGTTCTTC
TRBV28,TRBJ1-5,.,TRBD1,CASRSTGEDQPQHF,TGTGCCAGCAGGTCAACAGGGGAGGATCAGCCCCAGCATTTT
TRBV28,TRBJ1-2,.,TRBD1,CASSLFRTGAGYTF,TGTGCCAGCAGTTTATTTAGGACAGGGGCTGGCTACACCTTC
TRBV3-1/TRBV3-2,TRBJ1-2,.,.,CASSQLSREQGYTF,TGTGCCAGCAGCCAATTATCCAGGGAACAAGGCTACACCTTC
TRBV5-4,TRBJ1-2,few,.,CASSLVGTGTSLNRGGYTF,TGTGCCAGCAGCTTGGTGGGTACCGGGACATCTTTAAATCGGGGTGGCTACACCTTC